This T cell receptor beta chain was found in a study of shared clonotypes between healthy human individuals. Judged by abundance, this clone is medium-sized (0.01 to 0.1%). Other DNA sequences of this sample code for an identical CDR3. TCRdb's copy holds only in-frame clones and misses some; the assay was immunoSEQ multiplex PCR. This table has around 1.1 million clones, about 80% appearing once. The CDR3 extends over 14 amino acids. Trimming removed 5 bases from V and 0 bases from J; junction bases left unmatched: 3. Germline V gene sequence: CDR1 WNHNN, CDR2 SYGVQD (reference sequence). The rearrangement uses TRBV10-1 and TRBJ1-1, with TRBD1 matching 7 bases. Sequencing used memory CD4+ T cells from PBMCs. As for subset: CD45RA-negative fraction. This TCR came from a man aged 18-30 years in good health. Some clones in this sample may be carry-over from other donors' samples. CDR3 loop: CASSKGQMNTEAFF. The CDR3 coding sequence is TGCGCCAGCAGTAAGGGACAGATGAACACTGAAGCTTTCTTT.